This T cell receptor beta chain was sequenced for a study of regulatory T cells in long-lasting Graves disease. CDR1 is SNHLY, CDR2 FYNNEI, per germline. The trim removed 7 bases at V and 4 bases at J, leaving 7 bases unmatched. The CDR3 contains 14 residues. Construction of TCR beta libraries relied on iRepertoire HTBI primers and on Arm-PCR targeting CDR3 regions. In the original analysis: The samples included under 75 TRBV and about 13 TRBJ segments. TCRdb reanalysed the multiplex PCR reads using MiXCR and keeps one entry per CDR3 protein. The V and J calls, along with clone size, are taken from TCRdb and not from the paper's own processing. The sample consists of 400,000 to 500,000 distinct CDR3 sequences, 14% of them appearing once. The sample's time point: newly diagnosed GD, antithyroid drugs for less than 3 months. TCR sequences were obtained from RNA taken from PBMCs. This clonotype was counted ten times or more.

A further study also used this sample, focusing on T cells in Graves' hyperthyroidism and ophthalmopathy.

This specimen was peripheral blood mononuclear cells (PBMCs), taken at new diagnosis, from a patient treated with antithyroid drugs. The receptor was isolated from a woman between 50 and 59 years old with Graves disease. This chain connects TRBV2 to TRBJ2-1; 7 bases are a match to TRBD2. CDR3 DNA sequence: TGTGCCAGCACTAGGGACTACCTATACAATGAGCAGTTCTTC. It is translated as CASTRDYLYNEQFF.